Following are 19 T cell receptor beta chains from one sample sequenced in a study of blood T cell repertoires in COVID-19. The data were produced by immunoSEQ multiplex PCR, yet TCRdb's version contains in-frame clones alone and is incomplete. The sample holds more than 150,000 clones, roughly 79% seen once. The sample consisted of peripheral blood. The receptor set was obtained from a woman older than 75 with COVID-19, enrolled during active disease.

This clone was counted only a few times. This chain links TRBV6-1 with TRBJ2-7; 10 positions agree with TRBD1. Germline CDR1 reads MNHNS; CDR2 reads SASEGT. The CDR3 runs 15 residues. J was trimmed by 6 bases and V by 1 base; bases with no gene match: 6. The CDR3 nucleotides are TGTGCCAGCAGTGAAGGCGGACAGGGGGGAACCGAGCAGTACTTC. Amino acid sequence: CASSEGGQGGTEQYF.

The chain recombines TRBV7-9 with TRBJ1-3, with D possibly being TRBD1 (5 bases). Germline V gene sequence: CDR1 SEHNR, CDR2 FQNEAQ (reference sequence). The CDR3 is 15 residues long. The V end lost 5 bases, the J end lost 1 base, and 12 bases lay between the germline ends. CDR3 in amino acids: CASSGQAGSGNTIYF. The CDR3, as DNA: TGTGCCAGCAGCGGACAAGCGGGGTCTGGAAACACCATATATTTT. Drawing the rest from reference TRBV7-9 and TRBJ1-3, the complete variable domain is DTGVSQNPRHKITKRGQNVTFRCDPISEHNRLYWYRQTLGQGPEFLTYFQNEAQLEKSRLLSDRFSAERPKGSFSTLEIQRTEQGDSAMYLCASSGQAGSGNTIYFGEGSWLTVV.

Of note for this clone: The missing conserved phenylalanine or tryptophan at the end of this CDR3 makes a read error likely. V is TRBV19 and J is TRBJ1-2, with D tentatively TRBD1 (6 bases). The CDR3 covers 16 residues. Trimming left V 3 bases short and J 4 bases short, with 18 bases between. The germline gives CDR1 LNHDA, CDR2 SQIVND (reference sequence). CDR3 amino acids: CASSMATGGALYGYTL. In nucleotides, the CDR3 is TGTGCCAGTAGTATGGCTACTGGGGGGGCCCTCTATGGCTACACCCTC.

V and J are TRBV15 and TRBJ2-7; 8 bases are shared with TRBD1. The CDR3 is made up of 14 amino acids. V shed 5 bases and J 5 bases; nucleotides not matched to a gene: 8. Germline V gene lookup returns CDR1 LNHNV and CDR2 YYDKDF (reference sequence). The CDR3 spells CATSVDRGHDEQYF. In DNA, the CDR3 is TGTGCCACCAGCGTCGACAGGGGTCACGACGAGCAGTACTTC.

The genes are TRBV29-1 and TRBJ2-7, with 16 bases fitting TRBD2. CDR3 length equals 16 residues. The germline V gene has CDR1 SQVTM and CDR2 ANQGSEA. After removal of 1 base from V and 6 bases from J, the junction contained 6 bases not matched to a gene. The CDR3 coding sequence is TGCAGCGTTGAAGGGGGACTAGCGGGAGGGCCGGGCGAGCAGTACTTC. Protein product: CSVEGGLAGGPGEQYF.

The chain links TRBV13 to TRBJ1-1, with D perhaps TRBD1 (6 bases). The CDR3 covers 14 residues. The V and J ends lost 3 bases and 4 bases respectively, with 12 bases between them. In germline, CDR1 is PRHDT, CDR2 FYEKMQ (reference sequence). The CDR3 loop is CASSFRGARTEAFF. The CDR3 region has the DNA TGTGCCAGCAGCTTTCGGGGGGCGCGCACTGAAGCTTTCTTT.

The chain has TRBV19 and TRBJ1-2, with 8 bases lining up with TRBD1. CDR1 LNHDA and CDR2 SQIVND come from the germline V gene (reference sequence). Trimming at V came to 4 bases and at J to 5 bases, leaving 9 bases not matched to a gene. The CDR3 runs 15 residues. The CDR3 protein is CASSTLTGVEYGYTF. The CDR3 DNA sequence: TGTGCCAGTAGTACCTTGACAGGGGTAGAATATGGCTACACCTTC.

The rearrangement links TRBV27 to TRBJ2-5, with 11 bases fitting TRBD2. The CDR3 has 17 amino acids. Trimming took 5 bases from V and 5 from J; bases not matched to a gene: 13. Germline V gene lookup returns CDR1 MNHEY and CDR2 SMNVEV (reference sequence). CDR3 sequence: CASSTTGTSGSFETQYF. In nucleotides, the CDR3 is TGTGCCAGCAGTACGACTGGGACTAGCGGTTCTTTTGAGACCCAGTACTTC.

This chain links TRBV4-3 with TRBJ1-1; no clear D. The CDR3 runs to 13 residues. The V gene lost 4 bases and the J gene lost 4 bases, with 10 bases spanning the gap. CDR1 and CDR2 (germline): LGHNA, YSLEER. CDR3 nucleotides: TGCGCCAGCAGCCTCACGGGTGGCACTGAAGCTTTCTTT. This gives the protein CASSLTGGTEAFF.

CDR3 in DNA: TGCGCCAGCAGCTGGGATGTGGGGGGTATTTACGAGCAGTACTTC. Amino acids: CASSWDVGGIYEQYF. This chain joins TRBV5-1 and TRBJ2-7, with a tentative D call TRBD2 (6 bases). V was clipped by 3 bases and J by 4 bases, with 17 bases between them. Per the germline V gene, CDR1 is SGHRS and CDR2 is YFSETQ. The CDR3 has 15 amino acids. Based on the CDR3 plus reference TRBV5-1 and TRBJ2-7, the full variable domain is KAGVTQTPRYLIKTRGQQVTLSCSPISGHRSVSWYQQTPGQGLQFLFEYFSETQRNKGNFPGRFSGRQFSNSRSEMNVSTLELGDSALYLCASSWDVGGIYEQYFGPGTRLTVT.

J is TRBJ1-3 and V is TRBV15, with D hard to call. This CDR3 spans 15 amino acids. Trimming pared 0 bases from V and 4 bases from J, leaving 10 bases between. Germline V CDR1 and CDR2: LNHNV, YYDKDF (reference sequence). The CDR3 nucleotides are TGTGCCACCAGCAGAGATGGAACGGGGGGAAACACCATATATTTT. This encodes CATSRDGTGGNTIYF.

The chain carries TRBV24-1 and TRBJ2-3, with unresolved D. CDR3 length: 12 residues. Trimming removed 3 bases at V and 5 bases at J, with 5 bases between. CDR1 is KGHDR, CDR2 SFDVKD, per germline. The CDR3 DNA is TGTGCCACCAGTGATAACGGAGATACGCAGTATTTT. Its protein product is CATSDNGDTQYF.

This chain links TRBV6-6 with TRBJ2-7; 9 bases are a match to TRBD1. This CDR3 has 14 residues. Germline loops: CDR1 MNHNY, CDR2 SVGAGI (reference sequence). V shed 7 bases, J shed 3 bases, and the junction held 7 bases outside the gene matches. In DNA, the CDR3 is TGTGCCAGCACCTCGACAGGGGGAAGCTACGAGCAGTACTTC. Encoded protein: CASTSTGGSYEQYF.

J is TRBJ2-5 and V is TRBV28, with 7 bases lining up with TRBD1. The CDR3 runs 14 residues. V was clipped by 6 bases and J by 5 bases; unmatched bases: 9. The germline V gene encodes CDR1 MDHEN and CDR2 SYDVKM. Here the CDR3 reads CASRLRSTGETQYF. Here the CDR3 DNA reads TGTGCCAGCAGATTACGGTCGACAGGGGAGACCCAGTACTTC. Combining the CDR3 with reference TRBV28 and TRBJ2-5 gives the whole variable domain DVKVTQSSRYLVKRTGEKVFLECVQDMDHENMFWYRQDPGLGLRLIYFSYDVKMKEKGDIPEGYSVSREKKERFSLILESASTNQTSMYLCASRLRSTGETQYFGPGTRLLVL.

The rearrangement uses TRBV2 and TRBJ1-5; 11 positions agree with TRBD1. CDR1 is SNHLY, CDR2 FYNNEI, per germline. The CDR3 sequence is 17 residues long. The V gene end was trimmed by 7 bases and the J gene end by 4 bases; junction bases not matched to a gene: 12. CDR3 DNA sequence: TGTGCCAGCAAGGACAGGGGGCCGGGAGAACCTAATCAGCCCCAGCATTTT. It translates to CASKDRGPGEPNQPQHF.

The rearrangement links TRBV11-1 to TRBJ2-7, with D perhaps matching TRBD1 (7 bases). The CDR3 totals 13 residues. Looked up from germline, CDR1 is SGHAT and CDR2 is FQDESV (reference sequence). V was clipped by 5 bases and J by 1 base, with 9 bases between them. CDR3 in amino acids: CASSQGGSYEQYF. The CDR3 DNA follows: TGTGCCAGCAGCCAGGGGGGATCCTACGAGCAGTACTTC. Supplemented by reference TRBV11-1 and TRBJ2-7, the full variable domain reads EAEVAQSPRYKITEKSQAVAFWCDPISGHATLYWYRQILGQGPELLVQFQDESVVDDSQLPKDRFSAERLKGVDSTLKIQPAELGDSAMYLCASSQGGSYEQYFGPGTRLTVT.

The V call is TRBV5-3, the J call TRBJ1-2; D possibly corresponds to TRBD1 (5 bases). TRBV5-3 is an ORF, and what it does is uncertain. Trimming stripped 4 bases from V and 5 bases from J, with 18 bases between. CDR3 length: 15 amino acids. CDR3 amino acids: CARSRLRGHRYGYTF. CDR3 in DNA: TGTGCCAGAAGCCGACTTAGGGGCCACCGGTATGGCTACACCTTC.

This rearrangement joins TRBV9 to TRBJ2-1; 7 positions match TRBD1. Losses at the gene ends were 3 bases for V and 2 bases for J; bases not matched to a gene: 8. This CDR3 comprises 16 residues. Germline CDR1 is SGDLS and CDR2 is YYNGEE. CDR3 DNA: TGTGCCAGCAGCGCACAGACAGGGTCCGCCTACAATGAGCAGTTCTTC. Protein: CASSAQTGSAYNEQFF.

This clone was counted a few times. V gene TRBV5-1 combines with J gene TRBJ1-4; tentative D call: TRBD1 (6 bases). Germline V gene lookup returns CDR1 SGHRS and CDR2 YFSETQ. Between the trimmed V and J ends, which lost 2 bases and 5 bases, there was a span of 10 bases. This CDR3 has 14 amino acids. The CDR3 loop is CASSFSRGNEKLFF. CDR3 in DNA: TGCGCCAGCAGCTTCTCGAGGGGGAATGAAAAACTGTTTTTT.